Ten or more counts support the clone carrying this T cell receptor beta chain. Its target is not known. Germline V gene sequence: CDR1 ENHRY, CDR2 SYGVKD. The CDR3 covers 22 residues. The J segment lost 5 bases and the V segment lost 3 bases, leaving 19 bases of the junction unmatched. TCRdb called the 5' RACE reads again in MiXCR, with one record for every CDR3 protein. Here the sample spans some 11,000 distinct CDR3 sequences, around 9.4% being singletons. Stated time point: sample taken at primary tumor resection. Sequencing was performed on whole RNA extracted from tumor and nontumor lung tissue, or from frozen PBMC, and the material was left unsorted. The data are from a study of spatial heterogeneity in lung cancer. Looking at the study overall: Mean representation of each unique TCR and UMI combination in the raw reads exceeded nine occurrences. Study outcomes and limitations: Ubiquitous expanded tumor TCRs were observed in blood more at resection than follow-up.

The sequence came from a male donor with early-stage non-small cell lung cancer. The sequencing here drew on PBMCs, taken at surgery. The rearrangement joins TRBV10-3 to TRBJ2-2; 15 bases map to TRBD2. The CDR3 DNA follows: TGTGCCATCAGTGATTTCGGGACTAGCGGGGGGCCTCCAACCGGTCTGACCGGGGAGCTGTTTTTT. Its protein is CAISDFGTSGGPPTGLTGELFF.